Below are 31 T cell receptor beta chains sequenced from a single sample in a study of T cells in Graves' hyperthyroidism and ophthalmopathy. Regions amplified from RNA transcripts were the TCR beta CDR3 regions. The primer set for the first-round RT-PCR of the TCR CDR3 was HTBI. From the multiplex PCR reads, TCRdb called clonotypes with MiXCR, one entry per CDR3 protein. The sample yields nearly 750,000 distinct CDR3 sequences, roughly 32% seen once. Sequenced: blood. These receptors came from a woman in her thirties or forties with Graves' hyperthyroidism.

This clonotype was counted between two and nine times. The rearrangement links TRBV16 to TRBJ1-1; D unresolved. V was pared by 7 bases and J by 5 bases, with 20 bases between. The CDR3 is made up of 15 amino acids. Looked up from germline, CDR1 is KGHSY and CDR2 is FQNENV. The CDR3 protein is CASTYGIPAVTEAFF. CDR3 nucleotide sequence: TGTGCCAGCACCTACGGGATCCCGGCCGTGACTGAAGCTTTCTTT.

This clonotype was seen at least ten times. V and J are TRBV24-1 and TRBJ1-2; D uncertain. The germline V and J ends were trimmed by 3 bases and 6 bases, with 4 bases remaining between them. Germline CDR1 KGHDR, CDR2 SFDVKD. CDR3 length: 11 amino acids. Here the CDR3 reads CATSDGDGYTF. The CDR3 nucleotides read TGTGCCACCAGTGATGGTGATGGCTACACCTTC.

This clonotype was observed many times. A read error may produce the germline difference seen at one junction end. The V gene is TRBV7-8, the J gene TRBJ1-4; D not certain. CDR1 is SGHVS and CDR2 is FQNEAQ in the germline V gene. The CDR3 length is 12 residues. This CDR3 is CPPKGPDEKLFF. The CDR3 DNA reads as TGCCCGCCTAAAGGGCCCGATGAAAAACTGTTTTTT.

This clonotype has a count of ten or more. V usage is TRBV7-9 and J usage is TRBJ1-6, with a weak D call TRBD1 (6 bases). The CDR3 totals 14 residues. Germline V lookup: CDR1 SEHNR, CDR2 FQNEAQ (reference sequence). Trimming cost V 5 bases and J 7 bases, with 12 bases left between them. CDR3 sequence (DNA): TGTGCCAGCAGCAACATCCAGGGGAATTCACCCCTCCACTTT. Amino acid sequence: CASSNIQGNSPLHF.

The chain carries TRBV7-8 and TRBJ2-7; D is unresolved. Germline loops: CDR1 SGHVS, CDR2 FQNEAQ. CDR3 length: 12 amino acids. V shed 3 bases and J shed 7 bases, with 10 bases lying between them. The CDR3 is CASSFLSWEQYF. DNA for the CDR3: TGTGCCAGCAGCTTCCTCAGTTGGGAGCAGTACTTC.

The rearrangement joins TRBV6-5 to TRBJ2-2; 10 bases map to TRBD1. The trim removed 2 bases at V and 4 bases at J, leaving 1 base unmatched. Germline V gene data show CDR1 as MNHEY and CDR2 as SVGAGI. The CDR3 loop spans 15 amino acids. CDR3 loop: CASSYGTGATGELFF. The CDR3 nucleotides read TGTGCCAGCAGTTACGGGACAGGGGCCACCGGGGAGCTGTTTTTT.

The chain joins TRBV4-3 to TRBJ1-1; possible D gene TRBD1, 5 bases. V shed 4 bases and J shed 3 bases, with 15 bases lying between them. Per germline, CDR1 LGHNA and CDR2 YSLEER. The CDR3 totals 15 residues. The CDR3 region is CASSLGGPVDTEAFF. In nucleotides, the CDR3 is TGCGCCAGCAGCCTGGGGGGACCGGTGGACACTGAAGCTTTCTTT.

This chain uses TRBV12-3 or TRBV12-4 with TRBJ1-2; D is possibly TRBD1 (6 bases). V was clipped by 6 bases and J by 6 bases, with 14 bases between them. The CDR3 is 13 residues long. CDR3 residues: CASSRQQGDGYTF. Written as DNA, the CDR3 is TGTGCCAGCAGCCGACAACAGGGAGATGGCTACACCTTC.

The J gene is TRBJ2-7, the V gene TRBV20-1, with D perhaps matching TRBD2 (6 bases). The V and J ends lost 1 base and 7 bases respectively, with 20 bases between them. This CDR3 is built from 15 residues. Germline lookup yields CDR1 DFQATT and CDR2 SNEGSKA (reference sequence). CDR3 nucleotides: TGCAGTGCTAGAGGGATAGCGGCTACATACAATGAGCAGTACTTC. It codes for CSARGIAATYNEQYF.

A few counts support this clonotype. V is TRBV7-8 and J is TRBJ1-2, with D unclear. Germline V gives CDR1 SGHVS, CDR2 FQNEAQ. V lost 5 bases and J lost 5, with 15 bases in between. The CDR3 contains 14 residues. CDR3 loop: CASSPPAGQYGYTF. The CDR3, as DNA: TGTGCCAGCAGCCCCCCGGCAGGCCAATATGGCTACACCTTC.

This clonotype was counted ten times or more. The chain recombines TRBV4-1 with TRBJ2-7; 8 bases match TRBD2. CDR1 MGHRA and CDR2 YSYEKL come from the germline V gene. J gave up 4 bases and V 1 base, and 6 bases lay outside the gene matches. CDR3 length: 15 residues. The CDR3 here is CASSQGLSGGYEQYF. In nucleotides, the CDR3 is TGCGCCAGCAGCCAAGGACTCTCGGGAGGGTACGAGCAGTACTTC.

V usage is TRBV9 and J usage is TRBJ1-2, with D perhaps TRBD1 (5 bases). The CDR3 length is 13 residues. Germline assignment: CDR1 SGDLS and CDR2 YYNGEE. V was shortened by 2 bases and J by 5 bases, with 10 bases between the two germline ends. The CDR3 reads CASSVTETYGYTF. DNA of the CDR3: TGTGCCAGCAGCGTGACAGAAACTTATGGCTACACCTTC. The full variable domain, in which reference TRBV9 and TRBJ1-2 provide the parts outside the CDR3, is DSGVTQTPKHLITATGQRVTLRCSPRSGDLSVYWYQQSLDQGLQFLIQYYNGEERAKGNILERFSAQQFPDLHSELNLSSLELGDSALYFCASSVTETYGYTFGSGTRLTVV.

The V gene is TRBV12-3 or TRBV12-4, the J gene TRBJ1-5; D remains unclear. The CDR3 contains 14 residues. Trimming left V 8 bases short and J 3 bases short, with 14 bases between. CDR3 in amino acids: CASSTDGINQPQHF. The CDR3 DNA sequence: TGTGCCAGCTCAACGGACGGTATCAATCAGCCCCAGCATTTT.

V is TRBV9 and J is TRBJ2-7; D is possibly TRBD1 (6 bases). Germline loops: CDR1 SGDLS, CDR2 YYNGEE. This CDR3 spans 14 amino acids. V lost 4 bases and J lost 9, with 20 bases in between. This CDR3 is CASSIDLGADTQYF. The CDR3 DNA follows: TGTGCCAGCAGCATAGATCTGGGGGCAGATACGCAGTACTTC.

This clonotype showed up just a few times. V and J are TRBV7-2 and TRBJ2-7; D is perhaps TRBD1 (5 bases). Near its end, the DNA agrees better with TRBJ2-1, so the J call may be wrong. This CDR3 region has 13 residues. The germline CDR1 and CDR2 sequences are SGHTA and FQGNSA. The CDR3 DNA is TGTGCCAGCAGCACGCAGGCGAAGGGGGAGCAGTTCTTC. It encodes CASSTQAKGEQFF.

This sequence joins TRBV5-6 and TRBJ1-4, with D possibly TRBD1 on 5 matching bases. V was cut by 4 bases and J by 11 bases, with 15 bases left in between. The germline V gene encodes CDR1 SGHDT and CDR2 YYEEEE. This CDR3 is 13 amino acids long. The CDR3 sequence: CASSLGQGSKLFF. The DNA for the CDR3 is TGTGCCAGCAGCCTAGGACAAGGGTCGAAACTGTTTTTT.

The chain carries TRBV20-1 and TRBJ2-7; 11 nucleotides agree with TRBD2. The CDR3 extends over 21 amino acids. V lost 1 base and J lost 1; bases outside the gene matches: 21. The germline CDR1 and CDR2 sequences are DFQATT and SNEGSKA (reference sequence). The CDR3 nucleotides are TGCAGTGCTAGAGGGCCCCTAGAGACTAGCGGGACTCACAGGATTTCCTACGAGCAGTACTTC. Protein sequence: CSARGPLETSGTHRISYEQYF.

This clonotype appeared many times. At one end the junction does not follow the germline gene, possibly because of a read error. This sequence joins TRBV10-3 and TRBJ1-1, with unresolved D. This CDR3 comprises 17 residues. Germline assignment: CDR1 ENHRY and CDR2 SYGVKD. CDR3 DNA: TGTGCCAGCAGTTACTCAAGGAGCCCAACTTTGAACACTGAAGCTTTCTTT. Its translation: CASSYSRSPTLNTEAFF.

This clonotype was observed at least ten times. The rearrangement uses TRBV24-1 and TRBJ2-5, with D possibly matching TRBD1 (5 bases). CDR1 is KGHDR and CDR2 is SFDVKD in the germline V gene. This CDR3 has 14 amino acids. V was clipped by 4 bases and J by 2 bases, with 10 bases between them. The CDR3 spells CATSDRQKQETQYF. As DNA, the CDR3 is TGTGCCACCAGTGACCGACAGAAGCAAGAGACCCAGTACTTC.

This clonotype was recorded many times. J is TRBJ2-6 and V is TRBV6-5; D gene uncertain. Trimming took off 6 bases at V and 2 bases at J, with 14 bases between the two ends. CDR3 length: 16 residues. Germline V lookup: CDR1 MNHEY, CDR2 SVGAGI. CDR3 loop: CASRSGSWAGANVLTF. For the CDR3, the DNA is TGTGCCAGCAGATCTGGCTCGTGGGCTGGGGCCAACGTCCTGACTTTC.

V gene TRBV25-1 combines with J gene TRBJ1-2; tentatively, D is TRBD1 (6 bases). The CDR3 totals 15 residues. V lost 4 bases and J 2 bases, leaving 14 bases between the germline ends. Germline loops: CDR1 MGHDK, CDR2 SYGVNS. CDR3 nucleotide sequence: TGTGCCAGCAGTGGAATGGGGGCTACCAACTATGGCTACACCTTC. The encoded protein is CASSGMGATNYGYTF.

This clonotype was detected many times. The CDR3 loop reads CSVEDRLTGRYEQYF. The CDR3 DNA sequence: TGCAGCGTTGAAGATCGACTGACTGGTAGGTACGAGCAGTACTTC. This rearrangement joins TRBV29-1 to TRBJ2-7; D is ambiguous. V lost 0 bases and J lost 4, with 16 bases in between. The length of the CDR3 is 15 residues. In germline, CDR1 is SQVTM, CDR2 ANQGSEA.

The chain employs TRBV10-3 and TRBJ1-2, with a possible D match to TRBD1 (6 bases). Germline loops: CDR1 ENHRY, CDR2 SYGVKD. CDR3 length: 12 amino acids. V was pared by 6 bases and J by 6 bases, with 11 bases between. The CDR3 DNA reads as TGTGCCATCAGGCCGGAGGGGGATGGCTACACCTTC. Amino acid sequence: CAIRPEGDGYTF.

This clonotype appeared many times. The CDR3, as DNA: TGTGCCAGCAGCCTGGGAGCTCAGGGCCACGAGCAGTACTTC. It translates to CASSLGAQGHEQYF. The chain has TRBV7-6 and TRBJ2-7; D could derive from TRBD1 or TRBD2 (5 bases each). This CDR3 region has 14 residues. The germline V gene has CDR1 SGHVS and CDR2 FNYEAQ. The V end was cut by 5 bases, the J end by 5 bases, with 16 bases between.

The rearrangement joins TRBV6-1 to TRBJ1-1; perhaps TRBD1 as D (5 bases). V was pared by 6 bases and J by 7 bases, with 15 bases between. The CDR3 consists of 13 residues. Germline V lookup: CDR1 MNHNS, CDR2 SASEGT. Written as DNA, the CDR3 is TGTGCCAGCAGGACCGGGGCTACTCTTGAAGCTTTCTTT. Protein product: CASRTGATLEAFF.

The chain employs TRBV12-3 or TRBV12-4 and TRBJ1-2; 9 bases are shared with TRBD1. V gave up 2 bases and J gave up 8 bases; unmatched junction bases: 9. The CDR3 runs 15 residues. CDR3 DNA: TGTGCCAGCAGTTTAACAGCGACAGGGGGGGGCGGCTACACCTTC. Protein sequence: CASSLTATGGGGYTF.

The chain has TRBV7-6 and TRBJ1-6, with 9 bases fitting TRBD1. V shed 6 bases, J shed 10 bases, and the junction held 4 bases outside the gene matches. Germline V CDR1 and CDR2: SGHVS, FNYEAQ. There are 13 residues in the CDR3. DNA for the CDR3: TGTGCCAGCAGTACAGGACAGGGGTCACCCCTCCACTTT. Amino acids: CASSTGQGSPLHF.

This clonotype was seen a handful of times. The genes are TRBV12-3 or TRBV12-4 and TRBJ1-4; TRBD1 agrees at 9 bases. The V gene end was trimmed by 6 bases and the J gene end by 10 bases; junction bases not matched to a gene: 9. The CDR3 has 14 amino acids. CDR3 loop: CASSRTGARGKLFF. DNA of the CDR3: TGTGCCAGCAGCCGGACAGGGGCTCGAGGAAAACTGTTTTTT.

The chain carries TRBV6-1 and TRBJ1-2; the D gene is possibly TRBD1 (5 bases). Between the trimmed V and J ends, which lost 5 bases and 4 bases, there was a span of 11 bases. CDR1 is MNHNS and CDR2 is SASEGT in the germline V gene. The CDR3 has 13 residues. The CDR3 region is CASSTWGGYGYTF. CDR3 DNA: TGTGCCAGCAGTACCTGGGGGGGCTATGGCTACACCTTC.

V gene TRBV7-2 combines with J gene TRBJ2-3; D possibly corresponds to TRBD1 (5 bases). CDR3 size: 16 residues. Germline assignment: CDR1 SGHTA and CDR2 FQGNSA. Deletions cut 5 bases from V and 2 bases from J, with 17 bases between. CDR3 sequence: CASSPQGYINTDTQYF. The CDR3 DNA reads TGTGCCAGCAGCCCGCAGGGATACATAAACACAGATACGCAGTATTTT. The variable domain in full, completed from reference TRBV7-2 and TRBJ2-3, reads GAGVSQSPSNKVTEKGKDVELRCDPISGHTALYWYRQSLGQGLEFLIYFQGNSAPDKSGLPSDRFSAERTGGSVSTLTIQRTQQEDSAVYLCASSPQGYINTDTQYFGPGTRLTVL.

In DNA, the CDR3 is TGCAGCGCCAGTAGCGGGACGAGAAGAGATACGCAGTATTTT. This sequence encodes CSASSGTRRDTQYF. V and J are TRBV29-1 and TRBJ2-3; TRBD2 matches at 8 bases. CDR3 length equals 14 residues. Germline CDR1 is SQVTM and CDR2 is ANQGSEA. With V trimmed by 7 bases and J by 5 bases, 11 bases remained unmatched.